This T cell receptor (beta chain) was retrieved from a study of T cell responses to AZD1222 COVID-19 vaccine. The V gene lost 3 bases and the J gene lost 5 bases, with 13 bases spanning the gap. Germline V lookup: CDR1 SGHTA, CDR2 FQGNSA. This CDR3 is 14 amino acids long. Findings of the study overall: At study baseline, merely a handful of AZD1222 recipients were seropositive.

Comments on this clone: Its antigen is unidentified.

Profiling relied on immunoSEQ multiplex PCR, and the TCRdb table lists in-frame clones only, not all of them. The table lists 90,000 to 100,000 clones, approximately 90% of them singletons. Sample: peripheral blood, taken on day 0 of AZD1222 vaccination. The chain links TRBV7-2 to TRBJ2-5; D assignment may be TRBD1 or TRBD2 (7 bases each). The clonotype comes from an adult in good health. CDR3 nucleotides: TGTGCCAGCAGCTTGATGCAGGGGGGGGAGACCCAGTACTTC. It translates to CASSLMQGGETQYF.